Listed here is a single T cell receptor (beta chain). V dropped 1 base and J dropped 2; count of bases not matched to a gene: 6. From germline, CDR1 is SGHRS and CDR2 YFSETQ. CDR3 length equals 16 residues. Method: immunoSEQ multiplex PCR; TCRdb's copy keeps in-frame clones and lacks some. The sample lists approximately 300,000 clones; around 92% were seen once. This sample stems from a study of blood T cell repertoires in COVID-19. Cohorts were determined from participant-reported clinical history. What the recovered Cohort 3 donors had was two negative PCRs, clearance, or symptom resolution. The sequenced sample consisted of PBMCs or T cells enriched from blood (not recorded which). V usage is TRBV5-1 and J usage is TRBJ2-3, with TRBD2 matching 8 bases. This TCR was sampled from a woman aged 25 to 39 who had recovered from COVID-19. The CDR3 nucleotides are TGCGCCAGCAGCTTGCAGAGTAGCGGGATCACAGATACGCAGTATTTT. It yields the protein CASSLQSSGITDTQYF.